The clone carrying this T cell receptor (beta chain) was seen repeatedly, ten times or more. Its antigen remains unidentified. The data stem from a study of T cells in Graves' hyperthyroidism and ophthalmopathy. Findings and caveats of the study: Using 13 V-J features, a model discriminated ophthalmopathy from stable hyperthyroidism. Blood shared most expanded thyroid clonotypes above 0.001.

In germline, CDR1 is LGHDT, CDR2 YNNKEL (reference sequence). This CDR3 is built from 15 residues. Trimming left V 5 bases short and J 0 bases short, with 11 bases between. Template material for amplifying TCR beta CDR3 regions consisted of RNA transcripts. First-round RT-PCR of the TCR CDR3 relied on the HTBI primer set. TCRdb analysed the multiplex PCR reads with MiXCR anew, one entry per CDR3 protein. Of around 530,000 distinct CDR3 sequences in the sample, about 15% are singletons; the top ten hold 15% to 20%. This receptor was taken from a woman aged 18-29 years with Graves' ophthalmopathy. The specimen sequenced was blood. The V gene is TRBV3-1, the J gene TRBJ1-3; D remains ambiguous. The CDR3 loop is CASSATGSSGNTIYF. The CDR3, as DNA: TGTGCCAGCAGCGCAACGGGCAGCTCTGGAAACACCATATATTTT. Full variable domain (remainder filled in from reference TRBV3-1 and TRBJ1-3): DTAVSQTPKYLVTQMGNDKSIKCEQNLGHDTMYWYKQDSKKFLKIMFSYNNKELIINETVPNRFSPKSPDKAHLNLHINSLELGDSAVYFCASSATGSSGNTIYFGEGSWLTVV.